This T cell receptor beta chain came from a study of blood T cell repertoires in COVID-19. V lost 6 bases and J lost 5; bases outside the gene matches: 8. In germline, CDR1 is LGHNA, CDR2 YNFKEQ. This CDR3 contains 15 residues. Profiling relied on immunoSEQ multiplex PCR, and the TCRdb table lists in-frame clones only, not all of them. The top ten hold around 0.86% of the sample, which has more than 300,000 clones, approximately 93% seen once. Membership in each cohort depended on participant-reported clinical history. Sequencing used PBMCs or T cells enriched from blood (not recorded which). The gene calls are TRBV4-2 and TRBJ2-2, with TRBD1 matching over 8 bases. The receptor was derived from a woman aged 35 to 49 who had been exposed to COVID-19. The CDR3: CASRHDQGATGELFF. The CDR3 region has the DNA TGTGCCAGCAGACATGATCAGGGGGCAACCGGGGAGCTGTTTTTT.